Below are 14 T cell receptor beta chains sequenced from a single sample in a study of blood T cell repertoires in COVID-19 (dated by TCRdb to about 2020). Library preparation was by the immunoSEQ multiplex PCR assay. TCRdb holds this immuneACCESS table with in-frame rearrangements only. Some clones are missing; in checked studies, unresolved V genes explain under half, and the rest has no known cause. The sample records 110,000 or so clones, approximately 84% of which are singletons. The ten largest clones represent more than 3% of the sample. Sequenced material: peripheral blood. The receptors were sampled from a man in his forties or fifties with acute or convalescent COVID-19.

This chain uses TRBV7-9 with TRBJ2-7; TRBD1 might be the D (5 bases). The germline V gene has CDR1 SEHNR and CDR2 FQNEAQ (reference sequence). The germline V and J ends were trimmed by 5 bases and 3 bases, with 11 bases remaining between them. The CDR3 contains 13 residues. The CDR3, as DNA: TGTGCCAGCAGCCACGGACACCTCTACGAGCAGTACTTC. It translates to CASSHGHLYEQYF. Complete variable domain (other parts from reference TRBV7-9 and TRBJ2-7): DTGVSQNPRHKITKRGQNVTFRCDPISEHNRLYWYRQTLGQGPEFLTYFQNEAQLEKSRLLSDRFSAERPKGSFSTLEIQRTEQGDSAMYLCASSHGHLYEQYFGPGTRLTVT.

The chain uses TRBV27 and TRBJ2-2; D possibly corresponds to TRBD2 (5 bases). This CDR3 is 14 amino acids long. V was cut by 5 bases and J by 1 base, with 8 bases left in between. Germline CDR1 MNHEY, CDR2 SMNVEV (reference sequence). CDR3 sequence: CASSQRVNTGELFF. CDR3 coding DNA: TGTGCCAGCAGTCAGAGGGTGAACACCGGGGAGCTGTTTTTT.

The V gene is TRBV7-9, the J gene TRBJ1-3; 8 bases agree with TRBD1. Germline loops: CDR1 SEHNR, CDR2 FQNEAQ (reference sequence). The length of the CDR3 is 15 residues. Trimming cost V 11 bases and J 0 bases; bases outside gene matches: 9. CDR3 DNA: TGTGCCTGTGGGACGGGACAGGTCTCTGGAAACACCATATATTTT. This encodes CACGTGQVSGNTIYF.

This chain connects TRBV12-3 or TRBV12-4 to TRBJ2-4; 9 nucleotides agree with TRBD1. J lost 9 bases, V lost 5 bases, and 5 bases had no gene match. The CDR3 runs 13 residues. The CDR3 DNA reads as TGTGCCAGCAGTCTCGACAGGGGGGGCATTCAGTACTTC. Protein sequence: CASSLDRGGIQYF.

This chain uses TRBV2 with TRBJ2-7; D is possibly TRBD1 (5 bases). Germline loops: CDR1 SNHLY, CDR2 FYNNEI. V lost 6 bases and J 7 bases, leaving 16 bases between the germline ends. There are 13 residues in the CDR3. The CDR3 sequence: CASSLQAVGEQYF. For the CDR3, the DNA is TGTGCCAGCAGCCTACAGGCGGTTGGAGAGCAGTACTTC.

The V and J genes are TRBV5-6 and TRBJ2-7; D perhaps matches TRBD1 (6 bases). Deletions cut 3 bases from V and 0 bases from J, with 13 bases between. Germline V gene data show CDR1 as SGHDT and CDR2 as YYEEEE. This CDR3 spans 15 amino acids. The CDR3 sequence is CASSYPDRSSYEQYF. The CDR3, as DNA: TGTGCCAGCAGCTACCCGGACAGAAGCTCCTACGAGCAGTACTTC.

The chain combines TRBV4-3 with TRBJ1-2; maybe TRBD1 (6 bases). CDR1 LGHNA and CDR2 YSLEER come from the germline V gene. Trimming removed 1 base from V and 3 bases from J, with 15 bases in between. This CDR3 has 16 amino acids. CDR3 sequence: CASSQGYRASHYGYTF. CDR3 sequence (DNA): TGCGCCAGCAGCCAAGGGTACAGGGCAAGTCACTATGGCTACACCTTC.

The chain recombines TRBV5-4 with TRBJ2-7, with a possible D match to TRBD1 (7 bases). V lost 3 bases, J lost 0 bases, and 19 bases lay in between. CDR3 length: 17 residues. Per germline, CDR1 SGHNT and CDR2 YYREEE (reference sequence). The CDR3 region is CASSSSGAGQLSYEQYF. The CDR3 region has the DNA TGTGCCAGCAGCTCGTCCGGGGCGGGACAGCTCTCCTACGAGCAGTACTTC.

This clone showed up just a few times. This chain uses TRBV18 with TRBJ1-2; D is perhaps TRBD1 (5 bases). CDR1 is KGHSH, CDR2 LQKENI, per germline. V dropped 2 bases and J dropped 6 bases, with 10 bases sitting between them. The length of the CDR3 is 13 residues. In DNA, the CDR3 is TGTGCCAGCTCACCATCACAGGATGATGGCTACACCTTC. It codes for CASSPSQDDGYTF. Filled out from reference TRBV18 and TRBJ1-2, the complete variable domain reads NAGVMQNPRHLVRRRGQEARLRCSPMKGHSHVYWYRQLPEEGLKFMVYLQKENIIDESGMPKERFSAEFPKEGPSILRIQQVVRGDSAAYFCASSPSQDDGYTFGSGTRLTVV.

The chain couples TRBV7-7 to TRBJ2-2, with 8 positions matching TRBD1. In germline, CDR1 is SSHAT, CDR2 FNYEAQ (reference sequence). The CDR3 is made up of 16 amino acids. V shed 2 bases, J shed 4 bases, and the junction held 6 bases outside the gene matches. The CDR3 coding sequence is TGTGCCAGCAGCTTATACCCGGACAGGGCCACCGGGGAGCTGTTTTTT. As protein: CASSLYPDRATGELFF.

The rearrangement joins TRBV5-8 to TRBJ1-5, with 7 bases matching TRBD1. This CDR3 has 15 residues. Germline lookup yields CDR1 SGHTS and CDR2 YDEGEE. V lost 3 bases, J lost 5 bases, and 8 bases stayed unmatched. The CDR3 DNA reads TGTGCCAGCAGCTCGGACAGGAATTTGGATCAGCCCCAGCATTTT. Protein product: CASSSDRNLDQPQHF.

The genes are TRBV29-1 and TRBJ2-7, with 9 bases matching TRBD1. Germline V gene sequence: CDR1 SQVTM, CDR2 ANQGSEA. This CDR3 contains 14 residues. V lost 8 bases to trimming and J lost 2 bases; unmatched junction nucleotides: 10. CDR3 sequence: CSLLRGTGTYEQYF. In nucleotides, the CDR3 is TGCAGCCTTCTCAGGGGGACAGGGACCTACGAGCAGTACTTC.

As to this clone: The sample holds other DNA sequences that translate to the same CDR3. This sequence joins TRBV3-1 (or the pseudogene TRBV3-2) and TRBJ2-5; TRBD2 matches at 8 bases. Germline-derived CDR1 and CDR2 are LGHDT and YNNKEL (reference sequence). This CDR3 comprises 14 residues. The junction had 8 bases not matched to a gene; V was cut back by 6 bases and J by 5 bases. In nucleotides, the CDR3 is TGTGCCAGCAGTTTCGGGGGGGCGGGGGAGACCCAGTACTTC. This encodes CASSFGGAGETQYF.

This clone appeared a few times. CDR3 nucleotide sequence: TGTGCCAGCAGCCAAAGCCGGGAGGGGGCCCAGCATTTT. Translation gives CASSQSREGAQHF. V gene TRBV3-1 (or the pseudogene TRBV3-2) combines with J gene TRBJ1-5; TRBD1 might be the D (6 bases). The germline CDR1 and CDR2 sequences are LGHDT and YNNKEL (reference sequence). The CDR3 is made up of 13 amino acids. Trimming pared 2 bases from V and 11 bases from J, leaving 13 bases between.